The entry that follows covers one T cell receptor beta chain sequence. Germline loops: CDR1 SGHRS, CDR2 YFSETQ. The CDR3 spans 15 residues. The V end lost 4 bases, the J end lost 3 bases, and 17 bases lay between the germline ends. This sample stems from a study of blood T cell repertoires in COVID-19. The assay was immunoSEQ multiplex PCR, and TCRdb's table has in-frame clones only and misses some. The repertoire has around 300,000 clones, 85% to 90% of them found once; the top ten carry 2% to 3%. Each participant's cohort was designated according to participant-reported clinical history. This rearrangement joins TRBV5-1 to TRBJ2-7; D possibly corresponds to TRBD2 (6 bases). The sequenced sample was PBMCs or T cells enriched from blood (not recorded which). The sequence came from a woman aged 18-29 years who had recovered from COVID-19. Written as DNA, the CDR3 is TGCGCCAGCAGCCCGAGTCCGGGGGATAGCTACGAGCAGTACTTC. Translating gives CASSPSPGDSYEQYF.